A selection of T cell receptor beta chains follows, all from one sample in a study of regulatory T cells in long-lasting Graves disease. MiXCR, run by TCRdb on the multiplex PCR reads, gives a single entry per CDR3 protein. The sample includes approximately 400,000 distinct CDR3 sequences, around 23% of them seen just once. Here the sequenced sample was peripheral blood mononuclear cells (PBMCs), taken when the disease was refractory, from a patient treated with antithyroid drugs. These receptors all stem from a woman aged 40 to 55 with Graves disease. CDR3s include the opening cysteine and the closing phenylalanine or tryptophan. The order of the fields is clone size, V gene, J gene, D gene, CDR3 protein, CDR3 DNA. A D gene is named only where the DNA matches it firmly. Rows give clone size only sometimes, using once, few, many, or a class for an expanded clone.

size: many; V: TRBV11-3; J: TRBJ2-7; D: TRBD1; CDR3: CASSSGQGVPEQYF; DNA: TGTGCCAGCAGCTCCGGACAGGGGGTTCCCGAGCAGTACTTC
size: few; V: TRBV7-9; J: TRBJ2-4; D: NA; CDR3: CASSRIRDKNIQYF; DNA: TGTGCCAGCAGCCGAATCCGGGACAAAAACATTCAGTACTTC
size: NA; V: TRBV20-1; J: TRBJ1-5; D: NA; CDR3: CSARDNPDRLSNQPQHF; DNA: TGCAGTGCTAGAGATAACCCCGACAGACTAAGCAATCAGCCCCAGCATTTT
size: many; V: TRBV28; J: TRBJ2-2; D: NA; CDR3: CASSLLLSLNRVGTGELFF; DNA: TGTGCCAGCAGTTTGCTACTATCTTTAAACAGGGTTGGCACCGGGGAGCTGTTTTTT
size: NA; V: TRBV14; J: TRBJ1-1; D: TRBD1; CDR3: CASSPGQSITSEAFF; DNA: TGTGCCAGCAGCCCGGGACAGAGTATAACCTCTGAAGCTTTCTTT
size: few; V: TRBV5-1; J: TRBJ2-1; D: TRBD2; CDR3: CASSPSSGTYNEQFF; DNA: TGCGCCAGCAGCCCCTCTAGCGGTACCTACAATGAGCAGTTCTTC
size: many; V: TRBV3-1; J: TRBJ2-5; D: NA; CDR3: CASRRSETQYF; DNA: TGTGCCAGCAGACGATCAGAGACCCAGTACTTC
size: NA; V: TRBV12-5; J: TRBJ2-1; D: TRBD1; CDR3: CASGFGTGVEQFF; DNA: TGTGCTAGTGGTTTTGGGACAGGGGTTGAGCAGTTCTTC
size: NA; V: TRBV7-3; J: TRBJ2-5; D: NA; CDR3: CASSHYLGETQYF; DNA: TGTGCCAGCAGCCATTATCTGGGGGAGACCCAGTACTTC
size: many; V: TRBV27; J: TRBJ1-2; D: NA; CDR3: CASSFSAVNGYTF; DNA: TGTGCCAGCAGTTTCTCGGCAGTTAATGGCTACACCTTC
size: NA; V: TRBV5-6; J: TRBJ1-5; D: TRBD1; CDR3: CASSAAGTGNQPQHF; DNA: TGTGCCAGCAGCGCCGCCGGGACAGGGAATCAGCCCCAGCATTTT
size: few; V: TRBV29-1; J: TRBJ1-4; D: NA; CDR3: CSATLGASSEKLFF; DNA: TGCAGCGCTACCCTCGGGGCCTCTAGTGAAAAACTGTTTTTT
size: NA; V: TRBV11-2; J: TRBJ2-7; D: TRBD2; CDR3: CASSQLAGKREQYF; DNA: TGTGCCAGCAGCCAACTAGCGGGAAAACGCGAGCAGTACTTC
size: many; V: TRBV7-8; J: TRBJ2-2; D: NA; CDR3: CASSLENIGNTGELFF; DNA: TGTGCCAGCAGCTTAGAGAACATTGGGAACACCGGGGAGCTGTTTTTT
size: many; V: TRBV10-2; J: TRBJ2-7; D: NA; CDR3: CASSESLTTYEQYF; DNA: TGCGCCAGCAGTGAGTCGTTAACTACCTACGAGCAGTACTTC